This entry features one T cell receptor beta chain sequence. The naive CD8 subset, CD45RO-negative cells positively selected for CCR7, excluded terminally differentiated effector memory CD45RA+ cells. Germline loops: CDR1 SGHVS, CDR2 FNYEAQ. The CDR3 covers 16 residues. The germline V and J ends were trimmed by 0 bases and 6 bases, with 17 bases remaining between them. This sample is drawn from a study of shared clonotypes between healthy human individuals. Sequencing was performed with immunoSEQ multiplex PCR; in TCRdb, only in-frame clones are kept and a portion is missing. The sample includes under 600,000 clones, more than 95% of them seen just once.

The TCR was taken from a man aged 25 to 45 in good health. Sequencing was performed on naive CD8+ T cells sorted from blood. The J gene is TRBJ1-1, the V gene TRBV7-6; no clear D gene. In DNA form, the CDR3 reads TGTGCCAGCAGCTTAGCGGTATCAAAACCCTTTGCTGAAGCTTTCTTT. Its translation: CASSLAVSKPFAEAFF.